This entry lists 11 T cell receptor beta chains sequenced from one sample in a study of blood T cell repertoires in COVID-19. TCRdb's copy holds only in-frame clones and misses some; the assay was immunoSEQ multiplex PCR. The table has 20,000 to 25,000 clones, around nine tenths seen once; the top ten hold approximately 20%. The sample taken for sequencing was peripheral blood. The origin of the receptors is a human donor in a cohort sampled during active COVID-19.

CDR3 nucleotides: TGTGCCAGCTCACCACTGACAGGGGCTGAAGCTTTCTTT. Translating it yields CASSPLTGAEAFF. This chain links TRBV18 with TRBJ1-1, with TRBD1 matching over 8 bases. The CDR3 extends over 13 amino acids. Trimming at V came to 1 base and at J to 6 bases, leaving 1 base not matched to a gene. CDR1 is KGHSH, CDR2 LQKENI, per germline.

The V gene is TRBV7-2, the J gene TRBJ2-7; 10 bases match TRBD2. Germline V gene lookup returns CDR1 SGHTA and CDR2 FQGNSA. The CDR3 extends over 15 amino acids. V was pared by 1 base and J by 3 bases, with 3 bases of the junction left unmatched. The CDR3 reads CASSLGAGGRYEQYF. The CDR3 DNA is TGTGCCAGCAGCTTAGGAGCGGGGGGGCGCTACGAGCAGTACTTC.

This clone was counted once. V usage is TRBV15 and J usage is TRBJ1-6; D is unclear. The CDR3 loop spans 14 amino acids. Germline values: CDR1 LNHNV, CDR2 YYDKDF (reference sequence). The V end was cut by 5 bases, the J end by 2 bases, with 7 bases between. The CDR3 DNA sequence: TGTGCCACCAGCGGTTCTACCTATAATTCACCCCTCCACTTT. Translation: CATSGSTYNSPLHF.

CDR3 coding DNA: TGTGCCAGCAGCTTAGGGACAGGGTCACATGAGCAGTTCTTC. This translates into CASSLGTGSHEQFF. This chain links TRBV7-3 with TRBJ2-1; 9 positions match TRBD1. This CDR3 is 14 amino acids long. The ends lost 2 bases at V and 8 bases at J; junction bases unmatched: 4. Germline lookup yields CDR1 SGHTA and CDR2 FQGTGA.

The rearrangement uses TRBV25-1 and TRBJ2-5; D uncertain. There are 13 residues in the CDR3. The germline CDR1 and CDR2 sequences are MGHDK and SYGVNS. With 3 bases removed from V and 5 bases from J, the gap between germline ends came to 10 bases. In DNA form, the CDR3 reads TGTGCCAGCAGTGACCAGGTTGGGGAGACCCAGTACTTC. Protein product: CASSDQVGETQYF.

V is TRBV27 and J is TRBJ2-3, with TRBD2 identical over 7 bases. CDR1 and CDR2 from the germline V gene are MNHEY and SMNVEV (reference sequence). V trimming: 3 bases; J trimming: 6 bases; junction bases outside the gene matches: 6. The CDR3 has 14 residues. The CDR3 loop reads CASSFGGFVDTQYF. CDR3 bases: TGTGCCAGCAGTTTCGGGGGGTTCGTTGATACGCAGTATTTT.

The genes are TRBV6-5 and TRBJ2-7; no firm D call. From germline, CDR1 is MNHEY and CDR2 SVGAGI. Trimming took 6 bases from V and 3 from J, leaving 18 bases between them. CDR3 length: 15 residues. DNA for the CDR3: TGTGCCAGCAGCGATCGCAGGATACATCGCTACGAGCAGTACTTC. Translation: CASSDRRIHRYEQYF.

The chain uses TRBV13 and TRBJ1-1, with D possibly being TRBD1 (5 bases). This CDR3 region has 14 residues. The germline CDR1 and CDR2 sequences are PRHDT and FYEKMQ (reference sequence). Deletions cut 1 base from V and 1 base from J, with 7 bases between. The DNA for the CDR3 is TGTGCCAGCAGCTTAGAAAGGGGGAACACTGAAGCTTTCTTT. Amino acids: CASSLERGNTEAFF.

V and J are TRBV19 and TRBJ1-5; D might be TRBD1 (6 bases). Germline loops: CDR1 LNHDA, CDR2 SQIVND (reference sequence). Trimming took 7 bases from V and 2 from J, leaving 9 bases between them. This CDR3 comprises 13 residues. CDR3 sequence (DNA): TGTGCCAGTAAGGGGGTCGGCAATCAGCCCCAGCATTTT. Its translation: CASKGVGNQPQHF.

This clone was seen a single time. The chain couples TRBV11-3 to TRBJ2-7; TRBD1 matches 10 bases. The J segment lost 4 bases and the V segment lost 4 bases, leaving 7 bases of the junction unmatched. Per germline, CDR1 SGHNT and CDR2 YENEEA. This CDR3 has 15 residues. The CDR3 DNA follows: TGTGCCAGCAGCTCCAGACAGGGGGCCGGATACGAGCAGTACTTC. This gives the protein CASSSRQGAGYEQYF.

V gene TRBV5-5 combines with J gene TRBJ1-1; D unresolved. V was pared by 4 bases and J by 1 base, with 11 bases between. The CDR3 extends over 14 amino acids. Germline-derived CDR1 and CDR2 are SGHKS and YYEKEE (reference sequence). The CDR3 nucleotides are TGTGCCAGCAGCGCCGCGGTTTCGAACACTGAAGCTTTCTTT. Its protein product is CASSAAVSNTEAFF.